This T cell receptor (beta chain) is drawn from a study of Tregs in tolerant kidney transplant recipients. Per the germline V gene, CDR1 is SGHAT and CDR2 is FQNNGV. The CDR3 runs to 13 residues. V was trimmed by 3 bases and J by 1 base, leaving 6 bases between them. The data were produced by immunoSEQ multiplex PCR, yet TCRdb's version contains in-frame clones alone and is incomplete. The table records 240,000 or so clones, more than 65% of them present only once. This TCR came from a human donor in good health. Sequenced: CD4+ T cells from blood. V and J are TRBV11-2 and TRBJ1-1; the D is unclear. The CDR3 coding sequence is TGTGCCAGCAGCTTCTCAGGGAACACTGAAGCTTTCTTT. Protein: CASSFSGNTEAFF. The whole variable domain, remainder taken from reference TRBV11-2 and TRBJ1-1, is EAGVAQSPRYKIIEKRQSVAFWCNPISGHATLYWYQQILGQGPKLLIQFQNNGVVDDSQLPKDRFSAERLKGVDSTLKIQPAKLEDSAVYLCASSFSGNTEAFFGQGTRLTVV.